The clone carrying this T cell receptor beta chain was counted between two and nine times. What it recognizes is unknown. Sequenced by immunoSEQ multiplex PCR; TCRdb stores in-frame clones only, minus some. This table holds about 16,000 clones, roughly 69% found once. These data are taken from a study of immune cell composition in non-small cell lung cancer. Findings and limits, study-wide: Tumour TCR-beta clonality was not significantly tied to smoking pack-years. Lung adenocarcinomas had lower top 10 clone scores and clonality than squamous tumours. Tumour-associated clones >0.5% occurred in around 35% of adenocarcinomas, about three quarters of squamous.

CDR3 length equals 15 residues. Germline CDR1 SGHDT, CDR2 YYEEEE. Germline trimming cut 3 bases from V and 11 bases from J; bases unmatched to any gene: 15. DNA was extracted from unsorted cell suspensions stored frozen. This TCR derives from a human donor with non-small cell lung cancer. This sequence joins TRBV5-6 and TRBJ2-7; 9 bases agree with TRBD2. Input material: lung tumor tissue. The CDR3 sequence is CASSYRQAGGSLEYF. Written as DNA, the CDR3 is TGTGCCAGCAGCTACCGACAAGCGGGGGGATCACTAGAGTACTTC.